The present TCR beta chain was sequenced within a study of cytomegalovirus exposure and HLA in healthy donors (dated 2017 in TCRdb). At the level of the whole study: An earlier analysis of about 560 of the donors reported 250 to 300 Gb of sequence data and some 110 million unique TCR beta sequences obtained from about 180 million T cells. Around 320 gigabases of sequencing data and approximately 80 million unique TCR sequences were included in an early release covering roughly 600 HLA-typed donors. Of the approximately 400 genotyped donors, 81% fell in the genetic ancestry cluster associated with self-reported Caucasian donors. The study aimed to test whether cataloging public T cell receptors could reveal signatures of past pathogen exposure. The T cell repertoires of around 670 subjects were profiled by immunosequencing and related to cytomegalovirus serostatus. Besides the first cohort of 666 subjects, a separate validation cohort made up of about 120 different subjects was used. High-throughput TCR immunosequencing, statistical association of individual TCRs with disease status, and machine learning were combined to predict cytomegalovirus infection status. A later analysis re-analyzed previously published TCR beta repertoires from several hundred donors and added high-resolution HLA genotyping to study TCR occurrence patterns. Rather than using new phenotypic data, the later analysis identified candidate immune exposures from TCR beta sequences and from how often those sequences occurred across donors. An earlier analysis of about 620 of the donors applied high-throughput TCR beta sequencing to assess whether each TCR beta V gene segment acted as functional or pseudogenic. Alongside the repertoire data, information on donor age, sex, ethnicity and CMV serostatus was compiled. Genome-wide SNP genotypes for about three fifths of the roughly 670 donors were used in a later genetic analysis, which treated that subset as a discovery cohort. All discovery cohort repertoires had been generated using a single sequencing platform. Both class I and class II loci were covered by HLA typing, at four-digit resolution. Typing coverage differed by locus: A, B, C, DRB1 and DQB1 were typed in roughly 620-630 donors, DQA1 in approximately 520, DPA1 in over 600, and DPB1 in approximately 450. Roughly five DR-DQ haplotypes were handled as single units for association and clustering, since linkage in the cohort was strong. Among 300 to 500 genotyped donors of the cohort, an average of roughly 230,000 unique TCR beta nucleotide sequences was sequenced per donor, of which 15% to 20% were non-productive. Study-wide findings and limitations: The classifier was reported to diagnose cytomegalovirus status with high specificity and sensitivity in both the original cohort and the validation cohort. A few of the identified cytomegalovirus-associated TCR beta chains were confirmed in vitro to be specific for cytomegalovirus antigens. Compared with equally common non-associated chains, HLA-associated TCR beta chains in a later analysis were more clonally expanded and had lower generation probabilities. Correlated functional status among segregating V segments might be attributable to linkage disequilibrium, but an unknown experimental factor could not be ruled out. According to a later analysis, parvovirus B19, influenza, CMV and Epstein-Barr virus appeared linked to several top co-occurrence clusters. Roughly uniform sequencing depth across donors was assumed in presence/absence analyses, although this assumption may not hold. CMV serostatus was the only immune exposure information available for the cohort. The study listed 150 to 200 TCR beta chains as associated with cytomegalovirus. When HLA alleles, especially DR and DQ, strongly co-occurred, attributing TCR associations to individual alleles was difficult. Most TCR sequences were observed very rarely across donors, whereas some public TCRs were present in many individuals. The earlier analysis of fewer than 750 of the donors excluded some 16 rarely observed V segments, including chromosome 9 orphons, because counts were too low. In a later analysis, the rate of TCR association differed among HLA loci, with DRB1 alleles having the most associated TCRs and HLA-C alleles having the fewest. A later analysis found that most CMV-associated TCR beta chains appeared HLA-restricted, with HLA associations seemingly driven largely by CMV exposure. In an earlier analysis of more than 450 of the donors, most TCR beta V segments were observed in productive rearrangements about 87% or about 30% of the time, broadly matching IMGT annotations. Some IMGT-functional V segments, including TRBV6-2 and TRBV6-3, could not be distinguished by the 87-base-pair reads and were therefore excluded. A later genetic analysis reported fewer N-insertions in productive TCRs among donors in an Asian-associated ancestry cluster than the roughly 720-donor mean. Because HLA typing was unavailable for some donors at each locus, only the typed subset was used in association tests. The authors suggested that the approach could potentially be generalized to other disease states and immunological phenotypes. An association between a missense DCLRE1C variant and V-gene and J-gene trimming of TCR beta chains was found in a later genetic analysis and replicated in an independent cohort. At a false discovery rate of 0.05, a later analysis linked some 18,000 TCR beta sequences to specific HLA alleles. A group of highly shared sequence variants was considered likely to be a technical artifact of the sequencing pipeline. A further reported finding was that TCR beta sequences accurately predicted the HLA-A and HLA-B alleles for most subjects in the first cohort. In this cohort, only TCR beta chains were sequenced, and detectable features were limited by the absence of alpha or paired-chain data.

This clone was counted a single time. The antigen this receptor binds is unknown. Base quality data are lacking; no much larger clone is found one base away. The cohort comprised some 730 healthy bone marrow donors. Cohort members were all nominally healthy when sampled, although unrecorded immune exposures were likely present. The donor tested CMV seropositive and was one of the 289 seropositive cohort members. Each donor provided a peripheral blood sample, and peripheral blood mononuclear cells were used for TCR beta sequencing. Genomic DNA extraction from the blood cell samples was performed with the Qiagen DNeasy Blood Extraction Kit. V was cut back by 9 bases and J by 0 bases, leaving a gap of 12 bases between them. For CDR1 and CDR2, the germline V gene lists MGHDK and SYGVNS. There are 14 amino acids in the CDR3, from cysteine to phenylalanine inclusive. Only the CDR3 DNA is retained, 42 bases long and in frame from the first base.

Library preparation used the immunoSEQ multiplex PCR assay. The multiplex PCR relied on a mix of 60 forward primers for TCR Vbeta segments and 13 reverse primers for TCR Jbeta segments. The CDR3 region of rearranged TCR beta genes was amplified from genomic DNA with a multiplex PCR assay. On the Illumina HiSeq System, the amplified TCR beta libraries were sequenced as 87-base-pair reads. Under the source paper's analysis protocol: Across the 700 or so repertoires, a later analysis counted some 80 million unique TCR beta chains, about 10 million of which were shared by at least two donors. A nearest-neighbor algorithm error-corrected the raw reads and collapsed the reads into unique sequences, merging closely related sequences to remove PCR and sequencing errors. To assign V, D and J gene segments, CDR3 sequences were aligned to IMGT reference sequences. For a sequence to be retained, at least a six-nucleotide match to both a V gene segment and a J gene segment was required. A rearrangement counted as productive if the CDR3 had no stop codons and remained in frame with V and J, and every other rearrangement counted as non-productive. CDR3 was defined by IMGT convention, running from the second conserved V-encoded cysteine to the conserved J-encoded phenylalanine. The earlier analysis of 500 to 650 of the donors excluded any sequence lacking an unambiguous match to a single V gene segment. In an earlier analysis of about 590 of the donors, a V segment was called functional when productive rearrangements were above 56.7%, and segregating when the standard deviation between donors exceeded 5%. A statistical classification framework was built to diagnose cytomegalovirus status from the catalog of TCR beta chain sequences. A later analysis assigned V and J genes by comparing TCR nucleotide sequences with IMGT/GENE-DB human TR gene sequences. In a later analysis, CDR3 sequences and most-parsimonious VDJ recombination scenarios were assigned using the TCRdist pipeline. A later analysis defined each TCR beta chain by its CDR3 amino acid sequence plus V-gene family, and excluded reads lacking a unique V-gene family. To address suspected cross-contamination and a sequencing artifact, a later analysis removed approximately 590 highly shared, low-generation-probability nucleotide sequences. A later analysis calculated a clonal expansion index for each public chain from normalized within-repertoire ranks of inferred template counts. A later analysis computed generation probabilities with a VDJ recombination model fitted to out-of-frame rearrangements, and checked the results against IGoR. In a later analysis, hypergeometric tests were used to score TCR-TCR, TCR-HLA and TCR-CMV co-occurrence, with a repertoire-size bias correction applied to TCR pairs. To estimate false discovery rates, a later analysis permuted the HLA or CMV assignments 20 times. In a later analysis, co-occurring TCRs were grouped using DBSCAN, with TCRdist sequence similarity added in when clustering inside HLA-allele-positive subsets. Repertoires with fewer than 30,000 or more than 120,000 public chains, plus five repertoires with anomalous nucleotide sharing, were excluded from co-occurrence clustering. Imported from immuneACCESS, the table was reduced by TCRdb to in-frame sequences with V and J called. These copies leave out some clones; in studies compared against another copy, an unresolved V gene accounts for under half, and the cause of the remainder is not known. V and J calls plus clone size are reproduced from that table; the DNA served to infer D and trimming. This sample holds over 150,000 clones; about four fifths were observed only once. The top ten constitute about 7% of the sample.

The V gene is TRBV25-1 and the J gene is TRBJ2-1; TRBD1 is a weak D gene call, 5 bases matching. The receptor was isolated from a man aged 25 to 45 in good health and CMV-seropositive. The sequenced material came from PBMCs. For the CDR3, the sequence is CASQTQDSYNEQFF. The sequence in DNA is TGTGCCAGTCAGACACAGGACTCCTACAATGAGCAGTTCTTC.